These 12 T cell receptor beta chains originate from one sample sequenced in a study of tumor-infiltrating lymphocytes in primary liver carcinoma. It was unsorted whole blood that yielded blood RNA, and germline DNA was also extracted. TCR beta cDNA was reverse-transcribed from roughly 520 ng of total RNA. The reaction used a constant-region primer and ProtoScript II reverse transcriptase. Libraries for TCR beta were built through three nested multiplex PCR rounds, which together made up a slightly modified ARM-PCR procedure. Primers for the first two PCR rounds were TRBV1-TRBV30 forward primers and a C-beta reverse primer (about 9 cycles per round). TCRdb recomputed calls from the multiplex PCR reads with MiXCR, one row per CDR3 protein. The table has roughly 330,000 distinct CDR3 sequences, roughly two thirds seen once; the top ten hold 5% to 6.5%. The specimen was peripheral blood. These receptors were collected from a man in his forties with primary liver carcinoma and hepatitis B virus infection.

The chain links TRBV30 to TRBJ2-1; 8 nucleotides align to TRBD2. With V trimmed by 4 bases and J by 6 bases, 5 bases remained unmatched. From germline, CDR1 is GTSNPN and CDR2 SVGIG (reference sequence). This CDR3 comprises 13 residues. Written as DNA, the CDR3 is TGTGCCTGGACCCTCGGGACTAGCAATGAGCAGTTCTTC. It translates to CAWTLGTSNEQFF.

Regarding this clonotype: A junction end diverges from the germline sequence, so it may reflect a read error. The chain recombines TRBV29-1 with TRBJ2-2, with D perhaps being TRBD1 or TRBD2 (6 bases each). The CDR3 is made up of 17 amino acids. CDR1 and CDR2 from the germline V gene are SQVTM and ANQGSEA. CDR3 loop: CGVEDRPRGVVTGELFF. The CDR3 DNA sequence: TGCGGCGTTGAAGATCGGCCAAGGGGGGTGGTCACCGGAGAGCTGTTTTTT.

This clonotype was found a few times. The chain has TRBV28 and TRBJ2-5; D unclear. The CDR3 contains 16 residues. The germline gives CDR1 MDHEN, CDR2 SYDVKM. Trimming left V 6 bases short and J 5 bases short, with 22 bases between. The CDR3 protein is CASSLRLSGLSETQYF. The CDR3 region has the DNA TGTGCCAGCAGCTTGCGTCTATCGGGCCTGTCGGAGACCCAGTACTTC. Looking up the rest from reference TRBV28 and TRBJ2-5 gives the full variable domain: DVKVTQSSRYLVKRTGEKVFLECVQDMDHENMFWYRQDPGLGLRLIYFSYDVKMKEKGDIPEGYSVSREKKERFSLILESASTNQTSMYLCASSLRLSGLSETQYFGPGTRLLVL.

Remarks on this clonotype: Mismatch with germline at one junction end may stem from a read error. CDR3 sequence: CASNLVSTDTRELFF. As DNA, the CDR3 is TGTGCCAGCAACTTAGTCAGTACAGACACCAGGGAGCTGTTTTTT. The V call is TRBV7-8, the J call TRBJ2-2; no clear D. CDR1 is SGHVS, CDR2 FQNEAQ, per germline. The CDR3 is 15 amino acids.

This clonotype has only one observation. One end of the junction fails to match germline, which may point to a read error. V is TRBV29-1 and J is TRBJ1-2, with a weak D call TRBD1 (6 bases). The CDR3 contains 16 residues. CDR1 is SQVTM, CDR2 ANQGSEA, per germline. The chain's CDR3 is CSVFLDGSNSRGGYTF. DNA of the CDR3: TGCAGCGTTTTCCTTGATGGCAGTAACTCAAGGGGGGGCTACACTTTC.

A remark on this clonotype: With a much larger clone just one base away, this may be a read error. The chain couples TRBV6-1 to TRBJ1-2; TRBD1 might be the D (5 bases). The CDR3 contains 13 residues. The V and J ends lost 3 bases and 8 bases respectively, with 13 bases between them. Germline V lookup: CDR1 MNHNS, CDR2 SASEGT. The DNA of the CDR3 is TGTGCCAGCAGTGACGTAGGGGTGCGAGGCTACACCTTC. Translating gives CASSDVGVRGYTF.

On this clonotype itself: Because the CDR3 is missing its conserved closing phenylalanine or tryptophan, this is likely a read error. The chain joins TRBV5-6 to TRBJ2-1; TRBD2 agrees at 7 bases. This CDR3 comprises 17 residues. Germline V CDR1 and CDR2: SGHDT, YYEEEE. The V and J ends lost 0 bases and 1 base, in that order; junction bases with no gene match: 7. The CDR3 DNA is TGTGCCAGCAGCTTGGGAATAGCGGGTGAATCCTACAATGAGCAGTTCTAC. Translated: CASSLGIAGESYNEQFY.

V is TRBV11-2 and J is TRBJ2-4; unclear D gene. The germline CDR1 and CDR2 sequences are SGHAT and FQNNGV. The CDR3 covers 11 residues. Deletions cut 11 bases from V and 9 bases from J, with 14 bases between. CDR3: CASQRGSIQYF. CDR3 in DNA: TGTGCCTCTCAACGTGGAAGCATTCAGTACTTC.

The table lists this clonotype with a few counts. The J gene is TRBJ1-6, the V gene TRBV6-5; 8 nucleotides align to TRBD1. In germline, CDR1 is MNHEY, CDR2 SVGAGI. This CDR3 has 18 residues. J was trimmed by 0 bases and V by 5 bases; bases with no gene match: 9. The CDR3 sequence is CASSLTDRGPSYNSPLHF. DNA of the CDR3: TGTGCCAGCAGTCTTACAGACAGGGGCCCCTCCTATAATTCACCCCTCCACTTT.

This clonotype was seen only once. With a much larger clone just one base away, this may be a read error. The gene calls are TRBV30 and TRBJ2-7; 11 bases map to TRBD1. Germline loops: CDR1 GTSNPN, CDR2 SVGIG (reference sequence). This CDR3 has 16 residues. The CDR3 reads CAWSVLGQGASYVQYF. The CDR3 DNA reads as TGTGCCTGGAGTGTACTAGGACAGGGGGCTTCCTACGTGCAGTACTTC.

In regard to this clonotype: Being one base from a much bigger clone, this may be a read error. A read error is likely, as this CDR3 ends without the conserved phenylalanine or tryptophan. The rearrangement links TRBV12-3 or TRBV12-4 to TRBJ1-5, with 8 bases identical to TRBD1. With 0 bases clipped from V and 6 bases from J, the junction kept 4 bases outside the gene matches. This CDR3 has 15 amino acids. This chain's CDR3 is CASSLAPGGRQPQHL. The CDR3 nucleotides are TGTGCCAGCAGTTTAGCCCCAGGGGGCCGTCAGCCCCAGCATCTT.

This clonotype was observed a few times. The rearrangement joins TRBV6-2 or TRBV6-3 to TRBJ1-5; TRBD1 aligns across 8 bases. This CDR3 contains 15 residues. Trimming cost V 0 bases and J 7 bases; bases outside gene matches: 5. Germline assignment: CDR1 MNHEY and CDR2 SVGEGT. CDR3 loop: CASSYSGTGGQPQHF. The DNA of the CDR3 is TGTGCCAGCAGTTACTCCGGGACAGGCGGACAGCCCCAGCATTTT.